Shown below are 7 T cell receptor beta chains from a single sample sequenced in a study of blood T cell repertoires in COVID-19. TCRdb's copy holds only in-frame clones and misses some; the assay was immunoSEQ multiplex PCR. Among 90,000 to 140,000 clones listed, about 85% were seen once. Sequenced sample: peripheral blood. All receptors derive from a man aged 45 to 65 with acute or convalescent COVID-19.

The gene calls are TRBV19 and TRBJ2-2, with D possibly matching TRBD1 (5 bases). The CDR3 spans 14 residues. Deletions cut 4 bases from V and 5 bases from J, with 11 bases between. The V gene's germline CDR1 is LNHDA and CDR2 SQIVND (reference sequence). The DNA of the CDR3 is TGTGCCAGTAGTACCCCGACAGATACCGGGGAGCTGTTTTTT. Translation gives CASSTPTDTGELFF.

This clone has a single count. This sequence joins TRBV9 and TRBJ1-2; D gene unclear. CDR1 and CDR2 (germline): SGDLS, YYNGEE. The CDR3 has 14 residues. The V end lost 3 bases, the J end lost 0 bases, and 9 bases lay between the germline ends. CDR3 region: CASSATGANYGYTF. In DNA, the CDR3 is TGTGCCAGCAGCGCCACGGGTGCTAACTATGGCTACACCTTC.

V usage is TRBV5-1 and J usage is TRBJ2-1; D uncertain. Trimming left V 3 bases short and J 4 bases short, with 5 bases between. CDR1 and CDR2 from the germline V gene are SGHRS and YFSETQ. The length of the CDR3 is 12 residues. The CDR3 sequence: CASSSLYNEQFF. As DNA, the CDR3 is TGCGCCAGCAGCTCTCTATACAATGAGCAGTTCTTC. Combining the CDR3 with reference TRBV5-1 and TRBJ2-1 gives the whole variable domain KAGVTQTPRYLIKTRGQQVTLSCSPISGHRSVSWYQQTPGQGLQFLFEYFSETQRNKGNFPGRFSGRQFSNSRSEMNVSTLELGDSALYLCASSSLYNEQFFGPGTRLTVL.

The gene calls are TRBV30 and TRBJ1-1, with 11 bases matching TRBD1. Germline lookup yields CDR1 GTSNPN and CDR2 SVGIG (reference sequence). The CDR3 loop spans 15 amino acids. The junction had 9 bases not matched to a gene; V was cut back by 3 bases and J by 6 bases. CDR3 nucleotides: TGTGCCTGGAGAAGGTGGGACAGGGGGGAAGCTGAAGCTTTCTTT. Translated, it gives CAWRRWDRGEAEAFF.

This chain joins TRBV28 and TRBJ1-1; TRBD1 is a possible D gene (6 bases). V dropped 4 bases and J dropped 7 bases, with 10 bases sitting between them. The CDR3 has 12 amino acids. The germline V gene has CDR1 MDHEN and CDR2 SYDVKM. The DNA for the CDR3 is TGTGCCAGCAGTTCCAGGGGTAATGAAGCTTTCTTT. Its protein is CASSSRGNEAFF.

This chain connects TRBV5-5 to TRBJ1-1, with D perhaps matching TRBD1 (5 bases). CDR1 is SGHKS and CDR2 is YYEKEE in the germline V gene (reference sequence). The CDR3 runs 15 residues. V lost 2 bases, J lost 4 bases, and 15 bases lay in between. The CDR3, as DNA: TGTGCCAGCAGCTTCTGGGGCAGCCGTCGCACTGAAGCTTTCTTT. Amino acid sequence: CASSFWGSRRTEAFF.

DNA for the CDR3: TGTGCCAGTCAAACTTCCTATGGCTACACCTTC. Its translation: CASQTSYGYTF. The chain links TRBV6-5 to TRBJ1-2, with D unclear. With 9 bases removed from V and 4 bases from J, the gap between germline ends came to 9 bases. Germline V CDR1 and CDR2: MNHEY, SVGAGI. The CDR3 sequence is 11 residues long.